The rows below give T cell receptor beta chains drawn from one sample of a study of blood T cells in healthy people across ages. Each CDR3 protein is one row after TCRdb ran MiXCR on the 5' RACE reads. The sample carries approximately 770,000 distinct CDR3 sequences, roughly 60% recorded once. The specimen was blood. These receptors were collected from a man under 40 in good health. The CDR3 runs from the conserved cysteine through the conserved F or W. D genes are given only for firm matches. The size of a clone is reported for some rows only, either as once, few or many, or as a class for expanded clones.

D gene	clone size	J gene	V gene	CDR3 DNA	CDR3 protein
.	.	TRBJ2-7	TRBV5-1	TGCGCCAGCAGCTTGGATGGGCAGGGTGGATACGAGCAGTACTTC	CASSLDGQGGYEQYF
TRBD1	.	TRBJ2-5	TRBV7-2	TGTGCCAGCAGCTTAGGGGCTAGACAGGGGGTTAGAGAGACCCAGTACTTC	CASSLGARQGVRETQYF
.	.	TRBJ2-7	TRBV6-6	TGTGCCAGCGTCGACAGACCGGTCTCCTACGAGCAGTACTTC	CASVDRPVSYEQYF
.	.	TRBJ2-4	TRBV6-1	TGTGCCAGCAGTGAAAAGTTAGGGCAGAACATTCAGTACTTC	CASSEKLGQNIQYF
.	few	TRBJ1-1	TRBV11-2	TGTGCCGTACATTCCCGGGGGAACACTGAAGCTTTCTTT	CAVHSRGNTEAFF
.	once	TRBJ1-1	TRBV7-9	TGTGCCAGCAACTGGGGGGAGGGTGAAGCTTTCTTT	CASNWGEGEAFF
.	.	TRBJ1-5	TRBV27	TGTGCCGGGGACACGAATCAGCCCCAGCATTTT	CAGDTNQPQHF
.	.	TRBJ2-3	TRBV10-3	TGTGCCATCAATGAAGGACTGAGCAACACAGATACGCAGTATTTT	CAINEGLSNTDTQYF
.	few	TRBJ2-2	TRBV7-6	TGTGCCAGCAGCCAAAGCTGGAACACCGGGGAGCTGTTTTTT	CASSQSWNTGELFF
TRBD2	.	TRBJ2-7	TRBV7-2	TGTGCCAGCAGCTTCGAATCTAGCGGGGCCTACGAGCAGTACTTC	CASSFESSGAYEQYF
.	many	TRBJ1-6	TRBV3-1	TGTGCCAGCGGGACGGAGTATAATTCACCCCTCCACTTT	CASGTEYNSPLHF
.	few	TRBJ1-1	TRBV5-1	TGCGCCAGCAGCTTGGGGACCGCGGGTAACACTGAAGCTTTCTTT	CASSLGTAGNTEAFF
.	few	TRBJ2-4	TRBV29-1	TGCAGCGTGTCCAGACAGGGACGGGGGAAAAACATTCAGTACTTC	CSVSRQGRGKNIQYF
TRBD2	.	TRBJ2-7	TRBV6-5	TGTGCCAGCAGCCCCCGGCGGGAGTTCATCGACGAGCAGTACTTC	CASSPRREFIDEQYF
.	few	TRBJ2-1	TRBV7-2	TGTGCCAGCAGCTTTGGGGGAGCATGGGCTGAGCAGTTCTTC	CASSFGGAWAEQFF
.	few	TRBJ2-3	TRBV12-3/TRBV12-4	TGTGCCAGCACCTCAGGGGCCGCCACAGATACGCAGTATTTT	CASTSGAATDTQYF
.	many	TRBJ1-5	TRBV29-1	TGCAGCGTTAAGCAGGCCCCAGGACAGCCCCAGCATTTT	CSVKQAPGQPQHF
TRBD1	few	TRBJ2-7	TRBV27	TGTGCCAGCAGCCCAGGGACAGGCTTCGGCGAGCAGTACTTC	CASSPGTGFGEQYF
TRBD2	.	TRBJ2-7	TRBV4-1	TGCGCCAGCAGCCAAGAACCAGCGGGGGACTCCTACGAGCAGTACTTC	CASSQEPAGDSYEQYF
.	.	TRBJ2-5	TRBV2	TGTGCCAGCAGTGGAAGGAGGGCCCAAGAGACCCAGTACTTC	CASSGRRAQETQYF
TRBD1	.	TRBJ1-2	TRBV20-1	TGCAGTGCTAGAGATTTCGGACAGGGAGGGGGCTACACCTTC	CSARDFGQGGGYTF
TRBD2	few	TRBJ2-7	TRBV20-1	TGCAGTGCCGCGGCTAGCGGGGGGGCTTGGAACGAGCAGTACTTC	CSAAASGGAWNEQYF
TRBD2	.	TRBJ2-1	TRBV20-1	TGCAGTGTTCGGACTAGCGGGCACTCCTACAATGAGCAGTTCTTC	CSVRTSGHSYNEQFF
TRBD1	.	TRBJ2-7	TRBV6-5	TGTGCCAGCAGTCAGTGGGACAGTGCCTACGAGCAGTACTTC	CASSQWDSAYEQYF
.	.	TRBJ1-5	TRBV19	TGTGCCAGTAGTAGACCGCCGGGACACCATAGCAATCAGCCCCAGCATTTT	CASSRPPGHHSNQPQHF
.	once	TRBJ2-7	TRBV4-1	TGCGCCAGCAGCCAAGTTCAGACTAGCTCCTACGAGCAGTACTTC	CASSQVQTSSYEQYF
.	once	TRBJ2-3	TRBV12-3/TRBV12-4	TGTGCCAGCAGTTGGGGGGGCGGGAGAAGCACAGATACGCAGTATTTT	CASSWGGGRSTDTQYF
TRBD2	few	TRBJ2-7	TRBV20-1	TGCAGTGCTCCTCCGACTAGCGGGAGGTGGGAGCAGTACTTC	CSAPPTSGRWEQYF
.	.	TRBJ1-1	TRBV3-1	TGTGCCAGCAGCAGGGGCACGGGGGCTTTCTTT	CASSRGTGAFF
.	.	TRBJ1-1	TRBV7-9	TGTGCCAGCAGCAATAAACTCCCTGAAGCTTTCTTT	CASSNKLPEAFF
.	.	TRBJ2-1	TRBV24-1	TGTGCCACCAGTGACAACTACAATGAGCAGTTCTTC	CATSDNYNEQFF
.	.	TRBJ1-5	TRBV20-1	TGCAGTGCTGTGGACGGAATTTATAGCAATCAGCCCCAGCATTTT	CSAVDGIYSNQPQHF
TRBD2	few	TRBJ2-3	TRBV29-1	TGCAGCGTCGCTAGCGGGAGTTTCACAGATACGCAGTATTTT	CSVASGSFTDTQYF
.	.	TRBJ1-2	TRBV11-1	TGTGCCAGCAGCTTACCTTCGGGGGAAGGGGATGGCTACACCTTC	CASSLPSGEGDGYTF
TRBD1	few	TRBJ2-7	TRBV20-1	TGCAGTGCTAGTTCCCGGACAGGGCCCTCCTACGAGCAGTACTTC	CSASSRTGPSYEQYF
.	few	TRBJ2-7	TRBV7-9	TGTGCCAGCAGCTTACCAGGCGACGAGCAGTACTTC	CASSLPGDEQYF
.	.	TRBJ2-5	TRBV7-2	TGTGCCAGCAGTATAAGGGGGTGGGCAGAAGAGACCCAGTACTTC	CASSIRGWAEETQYF
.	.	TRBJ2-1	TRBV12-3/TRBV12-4	TGTGCCAGCAGTTCCCGGGTATGGGGTGAGCAGTTCTTC	CASSSRVWGEQFF
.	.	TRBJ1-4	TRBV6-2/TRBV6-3	TGTGCCAGCAGGTCGCGGAGGGTTCGGATTGCAACTAATGAAAAACTGTTTTTT	CASRSRRVRIATNEKLFF
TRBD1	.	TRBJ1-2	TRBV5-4	TGTGCCAGCAGCTTGGTGGGACAGCATGGCTACACCTTC	CASSLVGQHGYTF
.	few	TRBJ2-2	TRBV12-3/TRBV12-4	TGTGCCAGCAGCCCCAGTGGACCCTACACCGGGGAGCTGTTTTTT	CASSPSGPYTGELFF
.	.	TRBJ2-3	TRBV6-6	TGTGCCAGCAGTTATCAATACACAGATACGCAGTATTTT	CASSYQYTDTQYF
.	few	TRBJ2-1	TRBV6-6	TGTGCCAGCAGTTATTTGGCGGGGAATGAGCAGTTCTTC	CASSYLAGNEQFF
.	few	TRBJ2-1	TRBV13	TGTGCCAGCAGCTCCACCAGCGGCTCCTACAATGAGCAGTTCTTC	CASSSTSGSYNEQFF
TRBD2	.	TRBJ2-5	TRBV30	TGTGCCTGGAGTCTCGGACTAGCGGGAGTAGGAGAGACCCAGTACTTC	CAWSLGLAGVGETQYF
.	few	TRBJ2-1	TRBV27	TGTGCCAGCAGTTTATCGGACACGGATGAGCAGTTCTTC	CASSLSDTDEQFF
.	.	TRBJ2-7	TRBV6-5	TGTGCCAGCAGTCTACGGACAGGTCCTGATCGCGGGGGCTACGAGCAGTACTTC	CASSLRTGPDRGGYEQYF
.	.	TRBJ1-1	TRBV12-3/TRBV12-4	TGTGCCAGCAGTTTAGAGTGGACTGAAGCTTTCTTT	CASSLEWTEAFF